What follows are 5 T cell receptor beta chains derived from one specimen sequenced in a study of T cell changes during pregnancy in multiple sclerosis. The protocol was immunoSEQ multiplex PCR, while the TCRdb copy is restricted to in-frame clones and leaves out a portion. This table holds roughly 89,000 clones, almost 95% found once. The sample here was peripheral blood, taken in the third trimester of pregnancy. These receptors all come from a female donor with multiple sclerosis, enrolled in a pregnancy study.

The rearrangement uses TRBV6-1 and TRBJ2-7; TRBD2 matches at 7 bases. This CDR3 comprises 13 residues. Trimming cost V 6 bases and J 1 base; bases outside gene matches: 3. Germline loops: CDR1 MNHNS, CDR2 SASEGT. CDR3: CASSLAASYEQYF. CDR3 sequence (DNA): TGTGCCAGCAGCCTAGCGGCTTCCTACGAGCAGTACTTC.

The chain carries TRBV6-1 and TRBJ2-5; TRBD2 is a possible D gene (6 bases). The J call may be mistaken, given a closer DNA end match to TRBJ2-7. CDR1 is MNHNS, CDR2 SASEGT, per germline. The CDR3 contains 14 residues. As DNA, the CDR3 is TGTGCCAGCAGTGGGTGGCGGGACTCCTACGAGCAGTACTTC. Its protein is CASSGWRDSYEQYF.

The V call is TRBV2, the J call TRBJ1-5, with no clear D. Germline CDR1 SNHLY, CDR2 FYNNEI. The V end was cut by 7 bases, the J end by 2 bases, with 12 bases between. This CDR3 has 14 residues. The CDR3 sequence: CASTRDRGNQPQHF. The CDR3 DNA reads as TGTGCCAGCACTCGGGATAGGGGCAATCAGCCCCAGCATTTT.

V and J are TRBV29-1 and TRBJ2-1; 10 positions agree with TRBD2. Germline-derived CDR1 and CDR2 are SQVTM and ANQGSEA. The CDR3 totals 14 residues. J was trimmed by 7 bases and V by 7 bases; bases with no gene match: 10. Here the CDR3 DNA reads TGCAGCGCAGACACTAGCGGGGTCTTTAATGAGCAGTTCTTC. Its translation: CSADTSGVFNEQFF.

The chain combines TRBV7-3 with TRBJ1-1; D is possibly TRBD1 (5 bases). The CDR3 loop spans 12 amino acids. Germline assignment: CDR1 SGHTA and CDR2 FQGTGA. Trimming removed 8 bases at V and 5 bases at J, with 12 bases between. The CDR3 DNA reads TGTGCCAGCGGAATGGGGGGGACTGAAGCTTTCTTT. Translating it yields CASGMGGTEAFF.